This T cell receptor (beta chain) was identified during a study of neurological immune-mediated disorders. TCRdb re-called the 5' RACE reads through MiXCR, storing one row per CDR3 protein. Altogether about 52,000 distinct CDR3 sequences are present, 3.6% being singletons, with the ten largest covering less than 2%. This clonotype has at least ten counts. The germline V gene encodes CDR1 MNHEY and CDR2 SVGEGT. This CDR3 comprises 17 residues. V was cut by 6 bases and J by 1 base, with 22 bases left in between. Sample: PBMCs. The chain carries TRBV6-2 or TRBV6-3 and TRBJ2-7; a weak D match, TRBD2 (6 bases). The sequence derives from a man aged 25-45 years with multiple sclerosis. In DNA, the CDR3 is TGTGCCAGCAGCTTCGCGGGGAGTTTGTGGGGGTCCTACGAGCAGTACTTC. Translation: CASSFAGSLWGSYEQYF.